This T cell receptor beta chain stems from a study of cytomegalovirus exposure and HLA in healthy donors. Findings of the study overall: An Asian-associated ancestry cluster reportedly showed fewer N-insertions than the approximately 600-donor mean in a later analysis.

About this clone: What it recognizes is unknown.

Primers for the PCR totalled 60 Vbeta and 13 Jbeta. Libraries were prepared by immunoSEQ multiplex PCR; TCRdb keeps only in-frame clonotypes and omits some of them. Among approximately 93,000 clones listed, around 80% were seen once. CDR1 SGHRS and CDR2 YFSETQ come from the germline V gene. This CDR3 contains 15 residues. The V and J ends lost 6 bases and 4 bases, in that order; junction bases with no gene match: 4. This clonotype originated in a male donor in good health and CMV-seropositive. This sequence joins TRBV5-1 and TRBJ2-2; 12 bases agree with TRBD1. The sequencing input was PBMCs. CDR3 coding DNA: TGCGCCAGCATGGGGACAGGGGGCCTCACCGGGGAGCTGTTTTTT. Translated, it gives CASMGTGGLTGELFF.